The 5 T cell receptor beta chains listed next were all sequenced from one sample in a study of graft-versus-host responses after intestinal transplantation. The antigens these receptors bind are not known. Only in-frame clones appear in the TCRdb table, and some are missing; sequencing was by immunoSEQ multiplex PCR. The profile covers some 120,000 clones, with around nine tenths appearing a single time and 0.2% to 0.25% taken by the ten largest. The starting material was unstimulated CD4+ T cells sorted from spleen or lymph node cells, obtained before transplant. The receptors shown here come from a human donor who was the organ donor for an intestinal transplant.

V and J are TRBV2 and TRBJ2-1, with 8 bases fitting TRBD2. The ends lost 6 bases at V and 1 base at J; junction bases unmatched: 2. The germline CDR1 and CDR2 sequences are SNHLY and FYNNEI. The CDR3 loop spans 14 amino acids. The chain's CDR3 is CASSLAGSYNEQFF. For the CDR3, the DNA is TGTGCCAGCAGCCTAGCGGGTTCCTACAATGAGCAGTTCTTC.

The rearrangement joins TRBV20-1 to TRBJ2-2; D is unclear. CDR3 size: 10 residues. The V gene's germline CDR1 is DFQATT and CDR2 SNEGSKA (reference sequence). The V end lost 5 bases, the J end lost 6 bases, and 4 bases lay between the germline ends. The chain's CDR3 is CSALAGELFF. The CDR3 nucleotides read TGCAGTGCTTTGGCCGGGGAGCTGTTTTTT.

The rearrangement links TRBV5-1 to TRBJ1-4; tentatively, D is TRBD1 (5 bases). The CDR3 totals 15 residues. V was pared by 4 bases and J by 8 bases, with 18 bases between. Germline CDR1 reads SGHRS; CDR2 reads YFSETQ. The CDR3: CASSPGGTLGEKLFF. CDR3 DNA: TGCGCCAGCAGCCCGGGTGGGACGTTGGGAGAAAAACTGTTTTTT.

This clone was observed once. The chain has TRBV7-2 and TRBJ2-7; D might be TRBD2 (6 bases). Germline-derived CDR1 and CDR2 are SGHTA and FQGNSA. The CDR3 has 15 residues. Trimming removed 2 bases at V and 3 bases at J, with 14 bases between. CDR3 DNA sequence: TGTGCCAGCAGCTTAAGACTAGGGCCCTACTACGAGCAGTACTTC. Translation: CASSLRLGPYYEQYF. The complete variable domain, with remaining parts taken from reference TRBV7-2 and TRBJ2-7, reads GAGVSQSPSNKVTEKGKDVELRCDPISGHTALYWYRQSLGQGLEFLIYFQGNSAPDKSGLPSDRFSAERTGGSVSTLTIQRTQQEDSAVYLCASSLRLGPYYEQYFGPGTRLTVT.

The CDR3, as DNA: TGTGCCAGCAGCTTGTTCGCCTTCAGGGGCCGCACAGATACGCAGTATTTT. Translation: CASSLFAFRGRTDTQYF. This rearrangement joins TRBV5-4 to TRBJ2-3; tentative D call: TRBD1 (6 bases). CDR1 SGHNT and CDR2 YYREEE come from the germline V gene (reference sequence). CDR3 length: 17 residues. The V end was cut by 1 base, the J end by 1 base, with 16 bases between.